One sample yielded the 16 T cell receptor beta chains listed below, sequenced in a study of T cell repertoires in cytomegalovirus infection. For these TCRs, the target antigens are not known. TCRdb ran MiXCR on the reads and lists one entry per CDR3 protein. Found here are roughly 220,000 distinct CDR3 sequences, approximately 40% of them singletons; the top ten hold around 64%. Sequenced material: CD8+ T cells from cultured PBMCs, taken from culture after CMV antigen stimulation. The receptors were gathered from a human donor in good health (CMV status not recorded). Some clones in this sample may be carry-over from other donors' samples.

On this clonotype: At one end, the junction sequence differs from germline, possibly due to a read error. The chain carries TRBV7-2 and TRBJ2-7; TRBD1 or TRBD2 may be the D gene (6 bases each). Germline V gives CDR1 SGHTA, CDR2 FQGNSA. This CDR3 contains 16 residues. The CDR3 nucleotides are TGTGCAAGCAGCTTCGCGCTGACGGGGGCAGGCTACGAGAAGTACTTC. This gives the protein CASSFALTGAGYEKYF.

The chain has TRBV12-3 or TRBV12-4 and TRBJ2-1; D remains unclear. The CDR3 sequence is 12 residues long. V lost 3 bases to trimming and J lost 7 bases, with 7 bases between them. In DNA form, the CDR3 reads TGTGCCAGCAGTTTTACTTCGAATGAGCAGTTCTTC. It codes for CASSFTSNEQFF.

This clonotype was observed a few times. The chain recombines TRBV6-2 or TRBV6-3 with TRBJ1-1; D remains unclear. V was clipped by 6 bases and J by 6 bases, with 8 bases between them. The germline gives CDR1 MNHEY, CDR2 SVGEGT. CDR3 length: 11 residues. The chain's CDR3 is CASSSKPEAFF. In DNA, the CDR3 is TGTGCCAGCAGCTCAAAGCCTGAAGCTTTCTTT.

In its sample, this clonotype was seen a few times. This rearrangement joins TRBV27 to TRBJ1-6; 8 bases line up with TRBD1. CDR1 is MNHEY and CDR2 is SMNVEV in the germline V gene (reference sequence). This CDR3 spans 13 amino acids. Trimming at V came to 9 bases and at J to 7 bases, leaving 5 bases not matched to a gene. CDR3 sequence (DNA): TGTGCCAGTAGGCAGGGGGCGAATTCACCCCTCCACTTT. Protein sequence: CASRQGANSPLHF.

This clonotype has just a few counts. This rearrangement joins TRBV7-9 to TRBJ2-3; 10 bases are shared with TRBD2. The CDR3 covers 20 residues. Germline CDR1 SEHNR, CDR2 FQNEAQ (reference sequence). Trimming cost V 1 base and J 3 bases; bases outside gene matches: 16. The CDR3 nucleotides read TGTGCCAGCAGCTTAGGGGGGGGCCGCGGAGCGGGAGGGCCGACAGATACGCAGTATTTT. Translation gives CASSLGGGRGAGGPTDTQYF.

J is TRBJ1-1 and V is TRBV12-3 or TRBV12-4; 10 positions agree with TRBD1. The CDR3 is 15 amino acids. J gave up 3 bases and V 4 bases, and 5 bases lay outside the gene matches. This CDR3 is CASSSSGTGDTEAFF. The CDR3 nucleotides are TGTGCCAGCAGTTCCTCCGGGACAGGGGACACTGAAGCTTTCTTT.

The chain recombines TRBV27 with TRBJ2-7; D remains ambiguous. The CDR3 is 15 amino acids. The germline CDR1 and CDR2 sequences are MNHEY and SMNVEV (reference sequence). Trimming left V 6 bases short and J 0 bases short, with 15 bases between. Here the CDR3 reads CASSKAVGTSYEQYF. The CDR3 bases are TGTGCCAGCAGCAAAGCAGTCGGCACCTCCTACGAGCAGTACTTC.

This clonotype was seen just once. This chain connects TRBV5-4 to TRBJ1-2; D ambiguous. V was trimmed by 0 bases and J by 2 bases, leaving 11 bases between them. The CDR3 runs 15 residues. Germline CDR1 reads SGHNT; CDR2 reads YYREEE (reference sequence). The CDR3 bases are TGTGCCAGCAGCTTGGATTCCAGGCTCAACTATGGCTACACCTTC. It encodes CASSLDSRLNYGYTF. The whole variable domain, remainder taken from reference TRBV5-4 and TRBJ1-2, is ETGVTQSPTHLIKTRGQQVTLRCSSQSGHNTVSWYQQALGQGPQFIFQYYREEENGRGNFPPRFSGLQFPNYSSELNVNALELDDSALYLCASSLDSRLNYGYTFGSGTRLTVV.

This chain uses TRBV7-2 with TRBJ2-3, with a weak D call TRBD2 (6 bases). The germline CDR1 and CDR2 sequences are SGHTA and FQGNSA. The CDR3 covers 14 residues. V was pared by 2 bases and J by 2 bases, with 8 bases between. In nucleotides, the CDR3 is TGTGCCAGCAGCTTACTAGCGACCACAGATACGCAGTATTTT. This codes for CASSLLATTDTQYF.

This clonotype was observed a handful of times. This rearrangement joins TRBV4-2 to TRBJ1-1; no definite D call. The V gene's germline CDR1 is LGHNA and CDR2 YNFKEQ. There are 15 residues in the CDR3. Trimming cost V 0 bases and J 4 bases, with 12 bases left between them. The DNA for the CDR3 is TGTGCCAGCAGCCAAGATCCCGCACAGTCCACTGAAGCTTTCTTT. The encoded protein is CASSQDPAQSTEAFF.

This clonotype appeared once. This chain joins TRBV7-6 and TRBJ1-1; TRBD1 is a possible D gene (5 bases). V was pared by 7 bases and J by 4 bases, with 16 bases between. CDR3 length: 14 amino acids. Germline CDR1 is SGHVS and CDR2 is FNYEAQ. The CDR3: CASTLGEDGTEAFF. The CDR3 region has the DNA TGTGCCAGCACCCTGGGGGAAGATGGCACTGAAGCTTTCTTT. Supplemented by reference TRBV7-6 and TRBJ1-1, the full variable domain reads GAGVSQSPRYKVTKRGQDVALRCDPISGHVSLYWYRQALGQGPEFLTYFNYEAQQDKSGLPNDRFSAERPEGSISTLTIQRTEQRDSAMYRCASTLGEDGTEAFFGQGTRLTVV.

Turning to this clonotype: An end of the junction does not agree with germline; a read error may underlie this. The chain uses TRBV7-6 and TRBJ2-6, with 10 bases lining up with TRBD1. This CDR3 contains 22 residues. Germline assignment: CDR1 SGHVS and CDR2 FNYEAQ. Here the CDR3 reads CASSLPTLIPTGGRSGAIVLTF. CDR3 nucleotide sequence: TGTGCCAGCAGCTTACCGACCCTTATTCCGACAGGGGGCCGCTCTGGGGCCATCGTCCTGACTTTC.

CDR3 nucleotides: TGTGCCAGCAGTTTAGTGAGGGGGAGCTACAATGAGCAGTTCTTC. It is translated as CASSLVRGSYNEQFF. V usage is TRBV27 and J usage is TRBJ2-1, with D possibly matching TRBD1 (6 bases). This CDR3 contains 15 residues. V was clipped by 2 bases and J by 3 bases, with 11 bases between them. CDR1 is MNHEY and CDR2 is SMNVEV in the germline V gene (reference sequence).

The CDR3: CSATADEQYF. As DNA, the CDR3 is TGCAGCGCAACGGCGGACGAGCAGTACTTC. The gene calls are TRBV29-1 and TRBJ2-7; D is unresolved. Germline V CDR1 and CDR2: SQVTM, ANQGSEA. The CDR3 spans 10 residues. The V end lost 7 bases, the J end lost 5 bases, and 9 bases lay between the germline ends.

The V gene is TRBV10-3, the J gene TRBJ2-1; D remains ambiguous. V dropped 7 bases and J dropped 9 bases, with 13 bases sitting between them. Germline V lookup: CDR1 ENHRY, CDR2 SYGVKD. The CDR3 is 12 amino acids. The DNA of the CDR3 is TGTGCCATCACCCAAAGGTGGGGTGAGCAGTTCTTC. Translated: CAITQRWGEQFF.

This clonotype was found a few times. The V call is TRBV11-2, the J call TRBJ2-1; 10 positions match TRBD2. V dropped 1 base and J dropped 8; count of bases not matched to a gene: 14. The CDR3 covers 18 residues. Looked up from germline, CDR1 is SGHAT and CDR2 is FQNNGV. In nucleotides, the CDR3 is TGTGCCAGCAGCTTAGGGTGGCCTAGCGGGAGTTCTCGCGATGAGCAGTTCTTC. Translating gives CASSLGWPSGSSRDEQFF.